This T cell receptor beta chain originates from a study of cytomegalovirus exposure and HLA in healthy donors. General study findings and limits: For most TCR sequences rarity was the rule, although some public TCRs occurred in many donors. Association of a missense DCLRE1C variant with TCR beta V- and J-gene trimming was reported in a later analysis.

Per the germline V gene, CDR1 is MDHEN and CDR2 is SYDVKM. Between the trimmed V and J ends, which lost 2 bases and 5 bases, there was a span of 6 bases. CDR3 length: 12 amino acids. The PCR used 60 Vbeta and 13 Jbeta primers. The protocol was immunoSEQ multiplex PCR, while the TCRdb copy is restricted to in-frame clones and leaves out a portion. Here the sample table reports roughly 40,000 clones. Note on this clone: Its target is not known.

This sequence joins TRBV28 and TRBJ1-2, with unresolved D. This clonotype was obtained from a male donor in good health and CMV-seronegative. The sequencing sample was made of PBMCs. Here the CDR3 reads CASSLPQYGYTF. The CDR3 DNA reads TGTGCCAGCAGTTTACCCCAGTATGGCTACACCTTC.